The 26 T cell receptor beta chains below come from one sample, sequenced in a study of blood T cell repertoires in COVID-19. Produced via immunoSEQ multiplex PCR; TCRdb's table is partial and in-frame only. The profile shows 90,000 to 120,000 clones, 60% to 85% of them singletons. Sequencing was done on a sample of peripheral blood. Receptors were obtained from a man in his 70s with acute or convalescent COVID-19.

V usage is TRBV4-2 and J usage is TRBJ1-6, with 8 bases lining up with TRBD1. CDR3 size: 16 residues. V lost 0 bases, J lost 8 bases, and 6 bases stayed unmatched. Germline V gene lookup returns CDR1 LGHNA and CDR2 YNFKEQ. The CDR3 region is CASSQESRGPDSPLHF. The CDR3 DNA reads as TGTGCCAGCAGCCAAGAAAGCAGGGGGCCAGATTCACCCCTCCACTTT.

The chain joins TRBV5-1 to TRBJ2-1, with 14 bases that match TRBD2. J was trimmed by 15 bases and V by 4 bases; bases with no gene match: 9. Germline values: CDR1 SGHRS, CDR2 YFSETQ. CDR3 length: 14 amino acids. The CDR3 loop reads CASSRGLAGEVGFF. CDR3 DNA sequence: TGCGCCAGCAGCAGGGGACTAGCGGGGGAAGTAGGGTTCTTC.

The V and J genes are TRBV3-1 (or the pseudogene TRBV3-2) and TRBJ1-2; D is possibly TRBD1 (6 bases). V lost 5 bases and J 5 bases, leaving 18 bases between the germline ends. The CDR3 has 15 amino acids. Germline-derived CDR1 and CDR2 are LGHDT and YNNKEL (reference sequence). CDR3 in amino acids: CASSRTLQGGYGYTF. In DNA, the CDR3 is TGTGCCAGCAGCAGGACATTACAGGGCGGGTATGGCTACACCTTC.

This clone was seen just once. The V gene is TRBV15, the J gene TRBJ2-7; 7 bases align to TRBD1. Per germline, CDR1 LNHNV and CDR2 YYDKDF (reference sequence). The trim removed 0 bases at V and 3 bases at J, leaving 5 bases unmatched. This CDR3 region has 15 residues. In DNA, the CDR3 is TGTGCCACCAGCAGAGACCGGGACAGCTACTACGAGCAGTACTTC. It is translated as CATSRDRDSYYEQYF.

This chain joins TRBV11-3 and TRBJ1-1; a weak D match, TRBD1 (5 bases). Deletions cut 3 bases from V and 4 bases from J, with 9 bases between. The CDR3 has 13 residues. The V gene's germline CDR1 is SGHNT and CDR2 YENEEA. The CDR3 here is CASSFRDSTEAFF. CDR3 DNA: TGTGCCAGCAGCTTCCGAGACAGCACTGAAGCTTTCTTT.

This clone was counted a single time. The V call is TRBV5-1, the J call TRBJ1-4; 9 positions match TRBD1. V shed 5 bases and J 4 bases; nucleotides not matched to a gene: 6. CDR3 length: 15 residues. The germline V gene has CDR1 SGHRS and CDR2 YFSETQ. The CDR3 nucleotides are TGCGCCAGCAGTTCACAGGGGGCGGGTAATGAAAAACTGTTTTTT. Translated: CASSSQGAGNEKLFF. Drawing the rest from reference TRBV5-1 and TRBJ1-4, the complete variable domain is KAGVTQTPRYLIKTRGQQVTLSCSPISGHRSVSWYQQTPGQGLQFLFEYFSETQRNKGNFPGRFSGRQFSNSRSEMNVSTLELGDSALYLCASSSQGAGNEKLFFGSGTQLSVL.

This chain joins TRBV3-1 (or the pseudogene TRBV3-2) and TRBJ2-7, with D tentatively TRBD1 (6 bases). The CDR3 loop spans 13 amino acids. Germline values: CDR1 LGHDT, CDR2 YNNKEL (reference sequence). Trimming took off 4 bases at V and 5 bases at J, with 12 bases between the two ends. CDR3 nucleotide sequence: TGTGCCAGCAGCCTACAGGGTGTGCACGAGCAGTACTTC. It encodes CASSLQGVHEQYF.

The rearrangement uses TRBV19 and TRBJ1-6, with a tentative D call TRBD1 (6 bases). The germline V and J ends were trimmed by 6 bases and 5 bases, with 14 bases remaining between them. Per the germline V gene, CDR1 is LNHDA and CDR2 is SQIVND (reference sequence). CDR3 size: 15 residues. CDR3 DNA sequence: TGTGCCAGTAGGCGGACAGATATTGATAATTCACCCCTCCACTTT. This gives the protein CASRRTDIDNSPLHF.

This chain connects TRBV27 to TRBJ2-1; TRBD2 aligns across 11 bases. The CDR3 sequence is 14 residues long. Germline CDR1 and CDR2: MNHEY and SMNVEV (reference sequence). With 7 bases clipped from V and 15 bases from J, the junction kept 14 bases outside the gene matches. The CDR3 here is CASINLSGGASAFF. CDR3 DNA: TGTGCCAGCATTAACCTTAGCGGGGGGGCCTCTGCGTTCTTC.

V gene TRBV12-3 or TRBV12-4 combines with J gene TRBJ1-5, with D possibly matching TRBD1 (5 bases). V lost 1 base, J lost 6 bases, and 7 bases lay in between. This CDR3 region has 13 residues. The CDR3 DNA follows: TGTGCCAGCAGTTTAGGCAGGGTTCAGCCCCAGCATTTT. This sequence encodes CASSLGRVQPQHF.

The chain employs TRBV3-1 (or the pseudogene TRBV3-2) and TRBJ1-6; 7 bases align to TRBD1. CDR1 and CDR2 from the germline V gene are LGHDT and YNNKEL (reference sequence). V lost 4 bases and J lost 6; bases outside the gene matches: 3. The CDR3 totals 14 residues. CDR3 residues: CASSPTGSNSPLHF. CDR3 nucleotides: TGTGCCAGCAGCCCGACAGGGAGTAATTCACCCCTCCACTTT.

The rearrangement uses TRBV5-6 and TRBJ1-1, with a possible D match to TRBD1 (6 bases). The CDR3 is 15 amino acids. The V and J ends lost 0 bases and 6 bases respectively, with 15 bases between them. CDR1 is SGHDT and CDR2 is YYEEEE in the germline V gene. CDR3 coding DNA: TGTGCCAGCAGCTTGGTGGGCCAGGGGCCCCCTGAAGCTTTCTTT. Protein sequence: CASSLVGQGPPEAFF.

In its sample, this clone was seen a few times. The chain employs TRBV19 and TRBJ1-2, with a weak D call TRBD1 (5 bases). Per germline, CDR1 LNHDA and CDR2 SQIVND (reference sequence). V was clipped by 5 bases and J by 6 bases, with 13 bases between them. CDR3 size: 13 residues. CDR3 DNA sequence: TGTGCCAGTAGTGCAGGGTTAAAGGATGGCTACACCTTC. It yields the protein CASSAGLKDGYTF.

This clone was picked up a small number of times. The chain links TRBV7-8 to TRBJ1-5, with TRBD1 as a possible D gene (5 bases). Germline lookup yields CDR1 SGHVS and CDR2 FQNEAQ. Trimming took 2 bases from V and 5 from J, leaving 16 bases between them. This CDR3 contains 16 residues. CDR3 bases: TGTGCCAGCAGCTTAAGCAGGGCTAATCCCCATCAGCCCCAGCATTTT. It codes for CASSLSRANPHQPQHF.

This chain links TRBV5-1 with TRBJ1-1; D is possibly TRBD1 (6 bases). CDR1 and CDR2 from the germline V gene are SGHRS and YFSETQ. The CDR3 spans 14 residues. V was cut by 1 base and J by 1 base, with 8 bases left in between. In DNA form, the CDR3 reads TGCGCCAGCAGCTTGCAGGGGTCGAACACTGAAGCTTTCTTT. Protein sequence: CASSLQGSNTEAFF.

V usage is TRBV4-3 and J usage is TRBJ2-1, with D perhaps matching TRBD2 (5 bases). This CDR3 has 19 amino acids. V was cut by 0 bases and J by 6 bases, with 24 bases left in between. Per the germline V gene, CDR1 is LGHNA and CDR2 is YSLEER. The CDR3 nucleotides read TGCGCCAGCAGCCAAGACTTATTCGGGAACCTCAGGTCAGGCAATGAGCAGTTCTTC. Amino acids: CASSQDLFGNLRSGNEQFF.

V is TRBV14 and J is TRBJ1-1; D is unresolved. CDR3 length: 13 amino acids. Germline CDR1 is SGHDN and CDR2 is FVKESK. V lost 1 base to trimming and J lost 10 bases, with 13 bases between them. The CDR3 nucleotides read TGTGCCAGCAGCCAAGGCAGGTTGGCGGGAGCTTTCTTT. This sequence encodes CASSQGRLAGAFF.

The chain uses TRBV12-3 or TRBV12-4 and TRBJ2-1; D call uncertain. V lost 1 base and J lost 10, with 8 bases in between. CDR3 length equals 12 residues. The CDR3 sequence is CASSLGSPEQFF. The CDR3 nucleotides read TGTGCCAGCAGTTTAGGTTCCCCAGAGCAGTTCTTC.

With respect to this clone: Other DNA sequences within the sample encode an identical CDR3. V is TRBV7-9 and J is TRBJ1-2; 8 nucleotides line up with TRBD1. Germline CDR1 reads SEHNR; CDR2 reads FQNEAQ (reference sequence). With V trimmed by 4 bases and J by 1 base, 2 bases remained unmatched. The CDR3 has 14 residues. The CDR3 here is CASSYGQGNYGYTF. Here the CDR3 DNA reads TGTGCCAGCAGCTACGGACAGGGTAACTATGGCTACACCTTC. The full variable domain, in which reference TRBV7-9 and TRBJ1-2 provide the parts outside the CDR3, is DTGVSQNPRHKITKRGQNVTFRCDPISEHNRLYWYRQTLGQGPEFLTYFQNEAQLEKSRLLSDRFSAERPKGSFSTLEIQRTEQGDSAMYLCASSYGQGNYGYTFGSGTRLTVV.

This chain joins TRBV15 and TRBJ1-1; D not resolved. The V end was cut by 11 bases, the J end by 1 base, with 14 bases between. The CDR3 is 13 amino acids. Germline loops: CDR1 LNHNV, CDR2 YYDKDF (reference sequence). The CDR3 reads CASGETPNTEAFF. The DNA of the CDR3 is TGTGCCTCTGGTGAGACACCGAACACTGAAGCTTTCTTT.

The chain carries TRBV24-1 and TRBJ2-5; a weak D match, TRBD1 (5 bases). CDR1 is KGHDR and CDR2 is SFDVKD in the germline V gene. This CDR3 region has 13 residues. V was clipped by 3 bases and J by 1 base, with 5 bases between them. The chain's CDR3 is CATSDTGQETQYF. As DNA, the CDR3 is TGTGCCACCAGTGATACAGGCCAAGAGACCCAGTACTTC.

The J gene is TRBJ1-6, the V gene TRBV5-1; TRBD1 matches at 7 bases. V was clipped by 5 bases and J by 9 bases; unmatched bases: 8. The CDR3 spans 14 residues. Germline CDR1 reads SGHRS; CDR2 reads YFSETQ. CDR3 in DNA: TGCGCCAGCAGGAGGGACAGCGAGAGTTCACCCCTCCACTTT. Its protein is CASRRDSESSPLHF.

The chain has TRBV9 and TRBJ1-5; D is ambiguous. Germline CDR1 and CDR2: SGDLS and YYNGEE. The CDR3 sequence is 17 residues long. The V gene lost 10 bases and the J gene lost 4 bases, with 27 bases spanning the gap. CDR3 bases: TGTGCCTCATTACGGGAAGGTGGGCCCCCTCTAAATCAGCCCCAGCATTTT. It is translated as CASLREGGPPLNQPQHF.

The chain uses TRBV7-2 and TRBJ2-1, with 8 bases fitting TRBD1. CDR1 and CDR2 (germline): SGHTA, FQGNSA. V lost 4 bases and J lost 0; bases outside the gene matches: 5. The CDR3 has 16 amino acids. In DNA form, the CDR3 reads TGTGCCAGCAGCTCATCCGGACAGGGCTCCTACAATGAGCAGTTCTTC. Encoded protein: CASSSSGQGSYNEQFF.

The chain uses TRBV9 and TRBJ2-1; 14 bases match TRBD2. V was clipped by 3 bases and J by 5 bases; unmatched bases: 4. CDR1 and CDR2 (germline): SGDLS, YYNGEE. CDR3 length: 16 residues. CDR3: CASSETSGGADNEQFF. The CDR3 bases are TGTGCCAGCAGCGAGACTAGCGGGGGGGCAGACAATGAGCAGTTCTTC.

The J gene is TRBJ2-7, the V gene TRBV12-3 or TRBV12-4; D is unclear. The V end was cut by 5 bases, the J end by 2 bases, with 7 bases between. CDR3 length: 12 residues. The CDR3 region has the DNA TGTGCCAGCAGTCTAATAACCTACGAGCAGTACTTC. It is translated as CASSLITYEQYF.